The 24 T cell receptor beta chains below all came from one sample that was sequenced in a study of regulatory T cells in long-lasting Graves disease. Construction of TCR beta libraries relied on iRepertoire HTBI primers and on Arm-PCR targeting CDR3 regions. Each CDR3 protein gets one entry after TCRdb re-called the multiplex PCR reads with MiXCR. The data hold 350,000 to 450,000 distinct CDR3 sequences, with 12% observed a single time. The time point here: newly diagnosed GD, antithyroid drugs for less than 3 months. There was RNA extracted from PBMCs, and the TCR library was made from it. This sample was shared with a second study, whose subject was T cells in Graves' hyperthyroidism and ophthalmopathy.

Here the sequenced sample was peripheral blood mononuclear cells (PBMCs), taken at new diagnosis, from a patient treated with antithyroid drugs. The receptors come from a young woman with Graves disease.

This clonotype turned up a few times. The rearrangement joins TRBV7-2 to TRBJ2-1; tentatively, D is TRBD2 (5 bases). Trimming took 1 base from V and 7 from J, leaving 14 bases between them. This CDR3 has 15 residues. Germline V gene lookup returns CDR1 SGHTA and CDR2 FQGNSA. CDR3 region: CASSLDPLSGNEQFF. CDR3 DNA sequence: TGTGCCAGCAGCTTAGACCCTCTTTCGGGGAATGAGCAGTTCTTC.

There are many counts of this clonotype. The genes are TRBV19 and TRBJ2-1; 12 bases are shared with TRBD2. The V and J ends lost 5 bases and 6 bases, in that order; junction bases with no gene match: 14. Germline V gene sequence: CDR1 LNHDA, CDR2 SQIVND (reference sequence). The CDR3 spans 18 residues. DNA of the CDR3: TGTGCCAGTAGTTCCGATCGACTAGCGGGGGAAGTGGGCAATGAGCAGTTCTTC. Protein product: CASSSDRLAGEVGNEQFF.

This clonotype was observed at least ten times. This chain joins TRBV12-3 or TRBV12-4 and TRBJ2-1, with TRBD2 identical over 10 bases. After removal of 3 bases from V and 5 bases from J, the junction contained 7 bases not matched to a gene. The CDR3 length is 16 residues. CDR3 nucleotides: TGTGCCAGCAGTTTGAGGAGCGGGGGGGCCCACAATGAGCAGTTCTTC. It codes for CASSLRSGGAHNEQFF.

At least ten counts were recorded for this clonotype. The chain joins TRBV5-1 to TRBJ2-1; D uncertain. Germline V lookup: CDR1 SGHRS, CDR2 YFSETQ. V was clipped by 6 bases and J by 1 base, with 8 bases between them. The CDR3 loop spans 13 amino acids. The CDR3 bases are TGCGCCAGCACGGCGGATTCCTACAATGAGCAGTTCTTC. Residues: CASTADSYNEQFF.

This clonotype came up a few times. The chain employs TRBV28 and TRBJ2-7, with a tentative D call TRBD2 (6 bases). The CDR3 is 13 residues long. In germline, CDR1 is MDHEN, CDR2 SYDVKM. Trimming shortened V by 2 bases and J by 6 bases, and 11 bases separated the two germline ends. CDR3 bases: TGTGCCAGCAGTTTAACCTCTAGCGCCGAGCAGTACTTC. Translated, it gives CASSLTSSAEQYF.

This clonotype was picked up many times. This sequence joins TRBV7-9 and TRBJ2-7; D unresolved. The CDR3 covers 12 residues. CDR1 and CDR2 from the germline V gene are SEHNR and FQNEAQ (reference sequence). V was shortened by 0 bases and J by 3 bases, with 3 bases between the two germline ends. DNA of the CDR3: TGTGCCAGCAGCTTAGCCCGCTACGAGCAGTACTTC. This translates into CASSLARYEQYF.

This clonotype has a count of ten or more. One end of the junction does not line up with germline, which may come from a read error. The V call is TRBV15, the J call TRBJ2-7; 13 bases fit TRBD2. The CDR3 is 17 residues long. The germline V gene has CDR1 LNHNV and CDR2 YYDKDF (reference sequence). The CDR3 DNA is TGTGCCACCAGCAGAGGGAGGGGACTAGCGGGACCCTTAGGCCCTTTCTTC. It yields the protein CATSRGRGLAGPLGPFF.

The chain is built from TRBV6-2 or TRBV6-3 and TRBJ2-1; 7 bases match TRBD2. This CDR3 comprises 13 residues. The V gene's germline CDR1 is MNHEY and CDR2 SVGEGT. J lost 5 bases, V lost 8 bases, and 6 bases had no gene match. CDR3 loop: CASQASGDNEQFF. The CDR3, as DNA: TGTGCCAGCCAGGCTAGCGGCGACAATGAGCAGTTCTTC.

This clonotype was found many times. This chain joins TRBV3-1 and TRBJ1-6; D is ambiguous. The CDR3 sequence is 13 residues long. Trimming left V 4 bases short and J 7 bases short, with 8 bases between. CDR1 and CDR2 (germline): LGHDT, YNNKEL (reference sequence). As DNA, the CDR3 is TGTGCCAGCAGCCCACTCAGGAATTCACCCCTCCACTTT. Its protein is CASSPLRNSPLHF.

This clonotype was counted ten times or more. The chain uses TRBV9 and TRBJ1-3; D is unresolved. Germline V gives CDR1 SGDLS, CDR2 YYNGEE. The CDR3 has 15 residues. V was shortened by 0 bases and J by 3 bases, with 10 bases between the two germline ends. The CDR3 region has the DNA TGTGCCAGCAGCGTAGGGTCCGCGAATGGAAACACCATATATTTT. This translates into CASSVGSANGNTIYF.

This clonotype has at least ten counts. This rearrangement joins TRBV27 to TRBJ2-2; 7 nucleotides align to TRBD1. CDR1 is MNHEY, CDR2 SMNVEV, per germline (reference sequence). V shed 6 bases and J 4 bases; nucleotides not matched to a gene: 2. The CDR3 is 13 amino acids. CDR3 loop: CASRYRGTGELFF. In nucleotides, the CDR3 is TGTGCCAGCAGATACAGGGGCACCGGGGAGCTGTTTTTT.

This clonotype was counted between two and nine times. This chain connects TRBV29-1 to TRBJ1-4; TRBD1 matches 7 bases. The length of the CDR3 is 14 residues. V shed 7 bases and J 7 bases; nucleotides not matched to a gene: 12. From germline, CDR1 is SQVTM and CDR2 ANQGSEA. The CDR3 loop reads CSARGQFVSEKLFF. CDR3 nucleotides: TGCAGCGCCAGGGGACAGTTCGTCTCTGAAAAACTGTTTTTT.

The V and J genes are TRBV7-9 and TRBJ2-2; D uncertain. The germline CDR1 and CDR2 sequences are SEHNR and FQNEAQ (reference sequence). V was cut by 2 bases and J by 6 bases, with 7 bases left in between. The CDR3 extends over 13 amino acids. The CDR3 region has the DNA TGTGCCAGCAGCTTAATGGTCGCCGGGGAGCTGTTTTTT. Amino acids: CASSLMVAGELFF.

This clonotype has only a few counts. The V and J genes are TRBV7-2 and TRBJ2-3; no reliable D call. Trimming cost V 5 bases and J 2 bases, with 17 bases left between them. Germline lookup yields CDR1 SGHTA and CDR2 FQGNSA. CDR3 length: 16 amino acids. The CDR3 nucleotides read TGTGCCAGCAGCCACACTCTAAACACTCACACAGATACGCAGTATTTT. This sequence encodes CASSHTLNTHTDTQYF.

This clonotype came up many times. V usage is TRBV7-9 and J usage is TRBJ1-1; D is perhaps TRBD1 (5 bases). CDR3 length: 14 amino acids. Between the trimmed V and J ends, which lost 5 bases and 3 bases, there was a span of 13 bases. Germline V CDR1 and CDR2: SEHNR, FQNEAQ (reference sequence). This chain's CDR3 is CASSVRVFDTEAFF. In DNA form, the CDR3 reads TGTGCCAGCAGCGTCAGGGTGTTTGACACTGAAGCTTTCTTT.

The chain uses TRBV4-3 and TRBJ2-2; D is ambiguous. Trimming took off 0 bases at V and 7 bases at J, with 6 bases between the two ends. Germline lookup yields CDR1 LGHNA and CDR2 YSLEER. CDR3 length: 13 residues. The CDR3 DNA follows: TGCGCCAGCAGCCAAGATCGTCGCGGGGAGCTGTTTTTT. It is translated as CASSQDRRGELFF.

This clonotype was seen repeatedly, ten times or more. The CDR3 sequence: CASSLISASNQPQHF. The CDR3 DNA reads TGTGCCAGCAGCTTGATCTCCGCGAGCAATCAGCCCCAGCATTTT. The rearrangement joins TRBV5-5 to TRBJ1-5; D is unresolved. The V and J ends lost 1 base and 1 base respectively, with 9 bases between them. Germline-derived CDR1 and CDR2 are SGHKS and YYEKEE (reference sequence). The CDR3 runs 15 residues.

Many counts were recorded for this clonotype. The chain carries TRBV6-2 or TRBV6-3 and TRBJ2-1; D uncertain. The germline V gene encodes CDR1 MNHEY and CDR2 SVGEGT. The CDR3 loop spans 12 amino acids. Trimming left V 4 bases short and J 3 bases short, with 4 bases between. CDR3 sequence (DNA): TGTGCCAGCAGTTTTGACTACAATGAGCAGTTCTTC. Encoded protein: CASSFDYNEQFF.

The chain is built from TRBV19 and TRBJ2-3, with D possibly TRBD2 on 7 matching bases. Per germline, CDR1 LNHDA and CDR2 SQIVND (reference sequence). The CDR3 extends over 19 amino acids. V shed 0 bases and J shed 1 base, with 20 bases lying between them. The CDR3 nucleotides are TGTGCCAGTAGTATAGAGCCCCACGCGGGGGCGCTCGGCACAGATACGCAGTATTTT. Its translation is CASSIEPHAGALGTDTQYF.

This clonotype was recorded many times. This chain links TRBV20-1 with TRBJ2-3; TRBD2 aligns across 7 bases. The junction had 5 bases not matched to a gene; V was cut back by 5 bases and J by 6 bases. The CDR3 covers 12 residues. Germline lookup yields CDR1 DFQATT and CDR2 SNEGSKA (reference sequence). The DNA of the CDR3 is TGCAGTGCTGGGGTCGGGGGGGATACGCAGTATTTT. Its protein is CSAGVGGDTQYF.

Many counts were recorded for this clonotype. The genes are TRBV20-1 and TRBJ1-5, with 9 positions matching TRBD1. The CDR3 extends over 15 amino acids. The germline V gene has CDR1 DFQATT and CDR2 SNEGSKA (reference sequence). Germline trimming cut 5 bases from V and 11 bases from J; bases unmatched to any gene: 16. The CDR3 nucleotides read TGCAGTGCTGAGAGGACAGGGGCCAGTCGGTGGTCCCAGCATTTT. This encodes CSAERTGASRWSQHF.

V usage is TRBV19 and J usage is TRBJ1-4, with no clear D. Per germline, CDR1 LNHDA and CDR2 SQIVND (reference sequence). Trimming cost V 5 bases and J 4 bases, with 8 bases left between them. There are 13 residues in the CDR3. The CDR3 coding sequence is TGTGCCAGTAGTGAGCAGGTTAATGAAAAACTGTTTTTT. Its protein is CASSEQVNEKLFF.

There are a few counts of this clonotype. This chain joins TRBV20-1 and TRBJ1-2; D is unresolved. CDR3 length equals 14 residues. V was cut by 0 bases and J by 4 bases, with 12 bases left in between. In germline, CDR1 is DFQATT, CDR2 SNEGSKA (reference sequence). CDR3 DNA: TGCAGTGCTAGAGAACACAGAGGGAGCTATGGCTACACCTTC. Translation gives CSAREHRGSYGYTF.

At least ten counts were recorded for this clonotype. The rearrangement joins TRBV20-1 to TRBJ2-5; 13 bases line up with TRBD2. Looked up from germline, CDR1 is DFQATT and CDR2 is SNEGSKA (reference sequence). This CDR3 is built from 16 residues. The trim removed 3 bases at V and 0 bases at J, leaving 4 bases unmatched. The CDR3 loop reads CSASMTSGRYQETQYF. The CDR3 DNA is TGCAGTGCTAGTATGACTAGCGGGAGGTACCAAGAGACCCAGTACTTC.